The source of this T cell receptor beta chain is a study of blood T cell repertoires in COVID-19. The overall study: The United States, Italy and Spain supplied acute and convalescent COVID-19 samples. In each case, the material was cDNA or gDNA derived from T cells, B-cell-depleted T cells, or PBMCs.

Sequenced by immunoSEQ multiplex PCR; TCRdb stores in-frame clones only, minus some. The sample shows about 200,000 clones, roughly 90% of them seen only once. V lost 7 bases to trimming and J lost 2 bases, with 12 bases between them. The CDR3 runs to 13 residues. The germline gives CDR1 MNHEY, CDR2 SVGAGI. The sample taken for sequencing was peripheral blood. This TCR was sampled from a man in his late teens or twenties with active or convalescent COVID-19. This chain connects TRBV6-5 to TRBJ2-7, with TRBD2 as a possible D gene (5 bases). The CDR3 reads CASTVPGTYEQYF. The CDR3 bases are TGTGCCAGCACTGTCCCGGGAACCTACGAGCAGTACTTC.